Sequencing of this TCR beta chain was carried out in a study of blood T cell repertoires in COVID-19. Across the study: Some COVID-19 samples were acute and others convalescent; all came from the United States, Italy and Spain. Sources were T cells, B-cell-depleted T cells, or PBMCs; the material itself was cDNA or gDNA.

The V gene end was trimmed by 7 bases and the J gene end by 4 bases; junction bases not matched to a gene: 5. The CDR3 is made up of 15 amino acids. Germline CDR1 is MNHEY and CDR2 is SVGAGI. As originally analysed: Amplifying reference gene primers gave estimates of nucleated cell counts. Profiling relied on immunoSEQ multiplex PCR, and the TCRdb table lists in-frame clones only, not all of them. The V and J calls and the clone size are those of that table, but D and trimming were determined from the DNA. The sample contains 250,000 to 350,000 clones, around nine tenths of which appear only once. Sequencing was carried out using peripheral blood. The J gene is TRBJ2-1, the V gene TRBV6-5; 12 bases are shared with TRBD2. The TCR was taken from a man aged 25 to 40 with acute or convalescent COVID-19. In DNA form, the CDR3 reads TGTGCCAGCACTAGCGGGGGGGCCAGGTACAATGAGCAGTTCTTC. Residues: CASTSGGARYNEQFF.